Listed here is a single T cell receptor beta chain. Other DNA variants within this sample encode the same CDR3. Trimming took 4 bases from V and 0 from J, leaving 10 bases between them. CDR3 size: 14 residues. Looked up from germline, CDR1 is SGHRS and CDR2 is YFSETQ. Original data processing: Reference gene primer amplification yielded estimated nucleated cell counts. The assay was immunoSEQ multiplex PCR, and TCRdb's table has in-frame clones only and misses some. V and J calls and clone size are copied from that table; D and trimming were computed from the DNA. This table has 300,000 or so clones, more than 70% appearing once. The sample originates from a study of blood T cell repertoires in COVID-19.

The chain has TRBV5-1 and TRBJ1-1; TRBD1 is a possible D gene (6 bases). Material: peripheral blood. This sequence was found in a woman between 50 and 59 years old with acute or convalescent COVID-19. The CDR3 bases are TGCGCCAGCAGCCTTGGGACACTGAACACTGAAGCTTTCTTT. Translating gives CASSLGTLNTEAFF. The variable domain in full, with the rest retrieved from reference TRBV5-1 and TRBJ1-1, is KAGVTQTPRYLIKTRGQQVTLSCSPISGHRSVSWYQQTPGQGLQFLFEYFSETQRNKGNFPGRFSGRQFSNSRSEMNVSTLELGDSALYLCASSLGTLNTEAFFGQGTRLTVV.